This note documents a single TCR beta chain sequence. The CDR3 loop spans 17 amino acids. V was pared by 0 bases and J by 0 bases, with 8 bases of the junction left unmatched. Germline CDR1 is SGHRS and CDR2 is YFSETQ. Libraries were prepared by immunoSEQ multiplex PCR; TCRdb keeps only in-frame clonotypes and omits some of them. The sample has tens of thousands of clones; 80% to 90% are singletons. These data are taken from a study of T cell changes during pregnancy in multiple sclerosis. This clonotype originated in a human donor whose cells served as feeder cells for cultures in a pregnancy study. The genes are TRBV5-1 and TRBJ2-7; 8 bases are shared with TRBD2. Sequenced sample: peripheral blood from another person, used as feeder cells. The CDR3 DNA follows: TGCGCCAGCAGCTTGGCCCTAGCGGGCCTCTCCTCCTACGAGCAGTACTTC. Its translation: CASSLALAGLSSYEQYF.